These 25 T cell receptor beta chains were all obtained from the same sample, sequenced in a study of blood T cell repertoires in COVID-19. Sequencing was performed with immunoSEQ multiplex PCR; in TCRdb, only in-frame clones are kept and a portion is missing. Of approximately 130,000 clones detected, 84% appear once; the ten largest clones hold over 10%. The sequenced sample was peripheral blood. These receptors all stem from a human donor in a cohort sampled during active COVID-19.

This clone was observed once. CDR3 in DNA: TGCGCCAGCAGCCCGGACACAACCTACAATGAGCAGTTCTTC. It specifies CASSPDTTYNEQFF. The V call is TRBV5-1, the J call TRBJ2-1; D perhaps matches TRBD1 (5 bases). This CDR3 is built from 14 residues. V was trimmed by 4 bases and J by 2 bases, leaving 10 bases between them. Germline V gene data show CDR1 as SGHRS and CDR2 as YFSETQ.

The rearrangement joins TRBV29-1 to TRBJ1-4; 11 positions match TRBD1. The junction had 17 bases not matched to a gene; V was cut back by 7 bases and J by 7 bases. Germline loops: CDR1 SQVTM, CDR2 ANQGSEA. The CDR3 is made up of 17 amino acids. DNA of the CDR3: TGCAGCGCCTCGTCCGGGACAGGGGGAGTAAGGTTTGAAAAACTGTTTTTT. Translating it yields CSASSGTGGVRFEKLFF.

This clone was counted a single time. J is TRBJ2-5 and V is TRBV4-1; weak D call: TRBD1 (7 bases). There are 17 residues in the CDR3. CDR1 MGHRA and CDR2 YSYEKL come from the germline V gene. Deletions cut 1 base from V and 1 base from J, with 16 bases between. The CDR3 sequence: CASSQGRGWDSQETQYF. DNA of the CDR3: TGCGCCAGCAGCCAAGGTCGGGGGTGGGACAGCCAAGAGACCCAGTACTTC.

The rearrangement uses TRBV7-3 and TRBJ2-7, with TRBD2 matching 7 bases. CDR3 size: 14 residues. Germline V gives CDR1 SGHTA, CDR2 FQGTGA. V trimming: 5 bases; J trimming: 1 base; junction bases outside the gene matches: 5. The CDR3 protein is CASSPGTTSYEQYF. The DNA for the CDR3 is TGTGCCAGCAGCCCCGGGACTACTTCCTACGAGCAGTACTTC.

Worth noting for this clone: At one end, the junction sequence differs from germline, possibly due to a read error. This sequence joins TRBV12-3 or TRBV12-4 and TRBJ2-3; the match to TRBD1 covers 7 bases. This CDR3 has 13 residues. DNA of the CDR3: TGTGCCAGCAGTTTAGCGCTAACAGGGGCAGGGGATTTT. As protein: CASSLALTGAGDF.

This clone was seen only a few times. As DNA, the CDR3 is TGCGCCAGCAGCTCCCGGGACAGGGGCCAAGAGACCCAGTACTTC. Translated: CASSSRDRGQETQYF. This sequence joins TRBV5-1 and TRBJ2-5; 10 nucleotides agree with TRBD1. The ends lost 3 bases at V and 1 base at J; junction bases unmatched: 3. The CDR3 consists of 15 residues. Germline values: CDR1 SGHRS, CDR2 YFSETQ.

Here the CDR3 reads CSASGQGFF. In nucleotides, the CDR3 is TGCAGTGCTTCGGGACAAGGCTTCTTT. The J gene is TRBJ1-1, the V gene TRBV20-1; tentative D call: TRBD1 (6 bases). Germline CDR1 DFQATT, CDR2 SNEGSKA (reference sequence). The CDR3 has 9 amino acids. V was pared by 5 bases and J by 14 bases, with 12 bases between.

This sequence joins TRBV7-3 and TRBJ2-7, with 7 bases that match TRBD2. Germline values: CDR1 SGHTA, CDR2 FQGTGA. This CDR3 has 15 amino acids. Germline trimming cut 0 bases from V and 3 bases from J; bases unmatched to any gene: 5. The CDR3 nucleotides read TGTGCCAGCAGCTTAACTGCTAGCGGAGACTACGAGCAGTACTTC. Translated, it gives CASSLTASGDYEQYF.

This clone occurred a few times. V is TRBV30 and J is TRBJ1-1, with a possible D match to TRBD1 (5 bases). The CDR3 runs to 12 residues. Germline CDR1 reads GTSNPN; CDR2 reads SVGIG (reference sequence). V gave up 4 bases and J gave up 6 bases, with 12 bases separating them. The CDR3 spells CAWTGFQSEAFF. The CDR3 DNA sequence: TGTGCCTGGACAGGGTTTCAGTCTGAAGCTTTCTTT.

The chain joins TRBV7-8 to TRBJ2-5, with TRBD2 matching 13 bases. Germline lookup yields CDR1 SGHVS and CDR2 FQNEAQ. CDR3 length: 17 amino acids. With 4 bases clipped from V and 9 bases from J, the junction kept 14 bases outside the gene matches. The CDR3 region is CASSSRTSGGAQLAQYF. The CDR3 DNA follows: TGTGCCAGCAGCTCGCGTACTAGCGGGGGGGCCCAGTTGGCCCAGTACTTC.

The chain recombines TRBV12-3 or TRBV12-4 with TRBJ1-5; D gene uncertain. The CDR3 consists of 13 residues. The V end lost 6 bases, the J end lost 4 bases, and 10 bases lay between the germline ends. DNA of the CDR3: TGTGCCAGCAGAGAGAGCGGGAATCAGCCCCAGCATTTT. Translated, it gives CASRESGNQPQHF.

The sample holds one count of this clone. The chain combines TRBV30 with TRBJ1-1, with D perhaps matching TRBD1 (5 bases). The V end was cut by 2 bases, the J end by 0 bases, with 7 bases between. Germline loops: CDR1 GTSNPN, CDR2 SVGIG (reference sequence). The CDR3 is 13 residues long. The CDR3 DNA is TGTGCCTGGAGTACAGGAATGAACACTGAAGCTTTCTTT. Amino acid sequence: CAWSTGMNTEAFF.

V gene TRBV5-1 combines with J gene TRBJ2-7; 12 nucleotides align to TRBD1. The V segment lost 4 bases and the J segment 5 bases; nucleotides outside the gene matches: 10. Germline V gene lookup returns CDR1 SGHRS and CDR2 YFSETQ. The CDR3 runs to 16 residues. As DNA, the CDR3 is TGCGCCAGCAGCAGCATCCCCGGGACAGGGGGCGACGAGCAGTACTTC. Its protein product is CASSSIPGTGGDEQYF.

The J gene is TRBJ2-5, the V gene TRBV5-5, with D possibly TRBD1 on 5 matching bases. CDR3 size: 14 residues. The germline V and J ends were trimmed by 2 bases and 5 bases, with 13 bases remaining between them. CDR1 is SGHKS and CDR2 is YYEKEE in the germline V gene (reference sequence). This CDR3 is CASSFIWQGETQYF. CDR3 bases: TGTGCCAGCAGCTTCATCTGGCAGGGCGAGACCCAGTACTTC.

The chain recombines TRBV5-4 with TRBJ2-2, with 15 bases identical to TRBD2. The CDR3 sequence is 17 residues long. V shed 4 bases and J 5 bases; nucleotides not matched to a gene: 6. Per the germline V gene, CDR1 is SGHNT and CDR2 is YYREEE (reference sequence). Here the CDR3 reads CASSTGLAGGLTGELFF. The CDR3, as DNA: TGTGCCAGCAGCACCGGACTAGCGGGGGGGCTTACCGGGGAGCTGTTTTTT.

The chain is built from TRBV5-1 and TRBJ2-7; D is possibly TRBD2 (6 bases). Trimming removed 3 bases from V and 2 bases from J, with 15 bases in between. Germline V gives CDR1 SGHRS, CDR2 YFSETQ. The length of the CDR3 is 15 residues. Here the CDR3 reads CASSWETGGTYEQYF. Written as DNA, the CDR3 is TGCGCCAGCAGCTGGGAAACCGGGGGAACCTACGAGCAGTACTTC.

This chain joins TRBV7-9 and TRBJ2-2; D remains ambiguous. With 5 bases removed from V and 3 bases from J, the gap between germline ends came to 7 bases. CDR1 is SEHNR, CDR2 FQNEAQ, per germline (reference sequence). CDR3 length: 13 residues. The CDR3 bases are TGTGCCAGCAGCCACCAGTACACCGGGGAGCTGTTTTTT. Its protein is CASSHQYTGELFF.

The CDR3 spells CASSRDPGDEKLFF. DNA of the CDR3: TGTGCCAGCAGCCGGGACCCGGGGGATGAAAAACTGTTTTTT. The V and J genes are TRBV6-5 and TRBJ1-4, with D maybe TRBD1 (5 bases). CDR3 length: 14 amino acids. Germline lookup yields CDR1 MNHEY and CDR2 SVGAGI. Trimming took off 6 bases at V and 6 bases at J, with 14 bases between the two ends.

This chain connects TRBV19 to TRBJ2-6; TRBD1 agrees at 8 bases. Germline loops: CDR1 LNHDA, CDR2 SQIVND (reference sequence). The V gene end was trimmed by 6 bases and the J gene end by 0 bases; junction bases not matched to a gene: 7. The CDR3 has 17 residues. This CDR3 reads CASRTTGAVSGANVLTF. CDR3 DNA sequence: TGTGCCAGTAGAACGACAGGGGCCGTCTCTGGGGCCAACGTCCTGACTTTC.

The sample holds a few counts of this clone. This specimen includes other DNA sequences encoding the same CDR3. For the CDR3, the DNA is TGCGCCAGCAGACGTCGGGGAGATTACAATGAGCAGTTCTTC. It is translated as CASRRRGDYNEQFF. The chain joins TRBV5-1 to TRBJ2-1; tentative D call: TRBD2 (5 bases). Trimming left V 5 bases short and J 4 bases short, with 13 bases between. This CDR3 has 14 amino acids. Germline V lookup: CDR1 SGHRS, CDR2 YFSETQ.

V usage is TRBV18 and J usage is TRBJ2-7; possibly TRBD2 for D (7 bases). There are 15 residues in the CDR3. Germline V gene lookup returns CDR1 KGHSH and CDR2 LQKENI. Trimming cost V 5 bases and J 6 bases, with 20 bases left between them. The CDR3 DNA reads TGTGCCAGCTCAATGAACGCCGGGGGCGGGGGCGAGCAGTACTTC. Amino acid sequence: CASSMNAGGGGEQYF.

There are a few counts of this clone. V gene TRBV9 combines with J gene TRBJ1-3, with 7 bases that match TRBD1. J gave up 5 bases and V 2 bases, and 7 bases lay outside the gene matches. Germline V gives CDR1 SGDLS, CDR2 YYNGEE. The CDR3 totals 15 residues. The CDR3 nucleotides are TGTGCCAGCAGCGTTGGACAGGACGGAAGAAACACCATATATTTT. It is translated as CASSVGQDGRNTIYF.

The genes are TRBV29-1 and TRBJ1-2; TRBD1 matches at 10 bases. Unmatched junction bases numbered 5, after V lost 4 bases and J lost 0 bases. The CDR3 has 15 amino acids. Germline loops: CDR1 SQVTM, CDR2 ANQGSEA. Written as DNA, the CDR3 is TGCAGCGTTGTCGGGGGACAGGGGACTAACTATGGCTACACCTTC. It codes for CSVVGGQGTNYGYTF.

V gene TRBV6-5 combines with J gene TRBJ1-6; 7 nucleotides match TRBD1. In germline, CDR1 is MNHEY, CDR2 SVGAGI. The ends lost 8 bases at V and 9 bases at J; junction bases unmatched: 4. The CDR3 has 12 residues. The CDR3 DNA reads TGTGCCAGCGGACAGGCGCCTTCACCCCTCCACTTT. Its translation: CASGQAPSPLHF.

For the CDR3, the DNA is TGTGCCAGTAGCCTATTCTCTGGAAACACCATATATTTT. Its translation: CASSLFSGNTIYF. This chain connects TRBV19 to TRBJ1-3; D gene uncertain. Trimming took 6 bases from V and 0 from J, leaving 6 bases between them. This CDR3 is 13 amino acids long. Germline V lookup: CDR1 LNHDA, CDR2 SQIVND (reference sequence). The complete variable domain, with remaining parts taken from reference TRBV19 and TRBJ1-3, reads DGGITQSPKYLFRKEGQNVTLSCEQNLNHDAMYWYRQDPGQGLRLIYYSQIVNDFQKGDIAEGYSVSREKKESFPLTVTSAQKNPTAFYLCASSLFSGNTIYFGEGSWLTVV.